Each of the 30 T cell receptor beta chains below was sequenced from the same sample in a study of vaccination and CD4 T cells after COVID-19. Their cognate antigens are unknown. The Oncomine TCR Beta short-read assay was what sequenced the DNA obtained from cultured CD4+ T cells. TCRdb re-called the PCR reads with MiXCR, one entry per CDR3 protein. The sample carries some 10,000 distinct CDR3 sequences, 50% to 80% recorded once. Specified treatment: approximately nine-day PBMC culture with coronavirus spike peptide pools or control peptides (ViraFEST assay). Input material: CD4+ T cells from blood, cultured in vitro. The receptors stem from a human donor who had recovered from COVID-19.

This clonotype was detected a few times. The chain joins TRBV6-1 to TRBJ2-3, with D tentatively TRBD2 (6 bases). The CDR3 contains 16 residues. The V and J ends lost 6 bases and 0 bases respectively, with 16 bases between them. From germline, CDR1 is MNHNS and CDR2 SASEGT. Here the CDR3 DNA reads TGTGCCAGCAGATCGCCCTCCGGGACTAGCACAGATACGCAGTATTTT. This encodes CASRSPSGTSTDTQYF.

The gene calls are TRBV7-6 and TRBJ2-5, with 15 bases aligning to TRBD2. Unmatched junction bases numbered 11, after V lost 4 bases and J lost 5 bases. The CDR3 is made up of 18 amino acids. CDR1 is SGHVS, CDR2 FNYEAQ, per germline. The CDR3 sequence is CASSSRTSGRVLGETQYF. The DNA for the CDR3 is TGTGCCAGCAGCTCCAGGACTAGCGGGAGGGTTTTGGGCGAGACCCAGTACTTC. Based on the CDR3 plus reference TRBV7-6 and TRBJ2-5, the full variable domain is GAGVSQSPRYKVTKRGQDVALRCDPISGHVSLYWYRQALGQGPEFLTYFNYEAQQDKSGLPNDRFSAERPEGSISTLTIQRTEQRDSAMYRCASSSRTSGRVLGETQYFGPGTRLLVL.

This clonotype was observed a handful of times. The chain employs TRBV6-2 or TRBV6-3 and TRBJ1-6, with D perhaps matching TRBD1 (5 bases). The germline gives CDR1 MNHEY, CDR2 SVGEGT. CDR3 length: 12 residues. With 7 bases removed from V and 6 bases from J, the gap between germline ends came to 7 bases. CDR3: CASKQANSPLHF. The CDR3 bases are TGTGCCAGCAAACAGGCTAATTCACCCCTCCACTTT.

This clonotype was observed a handful of times. V usage is TRBV11-2 and J usage is TRBJ2-5, with D possibly being TRBD2 (7 bases). The ends were cut back, 3 bases at V and 5 bases at J, with 13 bases in the middle. Germline CDR1 reads SGHAT; CDR2 reads FQNNGV. There are 14 residues in the CDR3. The CDR3 protein is CASSLGGAGETQYF. The CDR3 nucleotides read TGTGCCAGCAGCTTGGGGGGGGCAGGGGAGACCCAGTACTTC.

The V call is TRBV27, the J call TRBJ1-4; 9 bases are a match to TRBD1. The V segment lost 6 bases and the J segment 2 bases; nucleotides outside the gene matches: 4. Germline CDR1 MNHEY, CDR2 SMNVEV (reference sequence). The CDR3 loop spans 15 amino acids. CDR3 protein: CASRLQGATNEKLFF. CDR3 nucleotides: TGTGCCAGCAGGTTACAGGGGGCGACTAATGAAAAACTGTTTTTT.

The rearrangement links TRBV11-3 to TRBJ1-1; D possibly corresponds to TRBD1 (6 bases). This CDR3 contains 13 residues. Per germline, CDR1 SGHNT and CDR2 YENEEA. With 5 bases removed from V and 4 bases from J, the gap between germline ends came to 11 bases. Here the CDR3 DNA reads TGTGCCAGCAGCCAGGGGCCCAGCACTGAAGCTTTCTTT. Its translation is CASSQGPSTEAFF. Full variable domain (rest looked up from reference TRBV11-3 and TRBJ1-1): EAGVVQSPRYKIIEKKQPVAFWCNPISGHNTLYWYLQNLGQGPELLIRYENEEAVDDSQLPKDRFSAERLKGVDSTLKIQPAELGDSAVYLCASSQGPSTEAFFGQGTRLTVV.

J is TRBJ1-1 and V is TRBV20-1; D possibly corresponds to TRBD1 (6 bases). This CDR3 spans 13 amino acids. Trimming removed 0 bases at V and 5 bases at J, with 10 bases between. Germline CDR1 and CDR2: DFQATT and SNEGSKA (reference sequence). This chain's CDR3 is CSAREQGRTEAFF. CDR3 sequence (DNA): TGCAGTGCTAGAGAACAGGGCAGGACTGAAGCTTTCTTT.

The CDR3 DNA is TGTGCCAGCAGTCGGACAGGGGACCACGAGCAGTACTTC. Protein sequence: CASSRTGDHEQYF. This chain links TRBV6-1 with TRBJ2-7; 9 bases match TRBD1. CDR1 is MNHNS, CDR2 SASEGT, per germline. V was clipped by 5 bases and J by 5 bases; unmatched bases: 4. The CDR3 extends over 13 amino acids.

In nucleotides, the CDR3 is TGCGCCAGCAGTCCACAAGACAGGGAAGCTTTCTTT. This gives the protein CASSPQDREAFF. The chain links TRBV23-1 to TRBJ1-1; D perhaps matches TRBD1 (6 bases). TRBV23-1 is sorted into the ORF group, with uncertain function. The CDR3 totals 12 residues. V was trimmed by 4 bases and J by 8 bases, leaving 11 bases between them.

The gene calls are TRBV28 and TRBJ1-2, with TRBD1 matching over 8 bases. There are 14 residues in the CDR3. V lost 7 bases to trimming and J lost 4 bases; unmatched junction nucleotides: 8. Germline CDR1 reads MDHEN; CDR2 reads SYDVKM. The CDR3 region is CASNPPRGPYGYTF. The CDR3 nucleotides read TGTGCCAGCAACCCTCCCAGGGGGCCCTATGGCTACACCTTC.

This rearrangement joins TRBV6-2 or TRBV6-3 to TRBJ2-2; D uncertain. The CDR3 contains 13 residues. Germline V gene lookup returns CDR1 MNHEY and CDR2 SVGEGT. Trimming removed 2 bases at V and 2 bases at J, with 3 bases between. The CDR3, as DNA: TGTGCCAGCAGTTACGACAACACCGGGGAGCTGTTTTTT. Its translation is CASSYDNTGELFF.

The V call is TRBV5-1, the J call TRBJ1-5, with 8 bases that match TRBD1. J gave up 7 bases and V 3 bases, and 6 bases lay outside the gene matches. CDR3 length: 14 amino acids. The germline CDR1 and CDR2 sequences are SGHRS and YFSETQ. For the CDR3, the DNA is TGCGCCAGCAGCTACGGACAGGGCGGACAGCCCCAGCATTTT. Its translation is CASSYGQGGQPQHF.

The chain uses TRBV7-6 and TRBJ2-3, with 10 bases aligning to TRBD1. Germline V gene data show CDR1 as SGHVS and CDR2 as FNYEAQ. This CDR3 comprises 15 residues. Trimming removed 2 bases from V and 3 bases from J; junction bases left unmatched: 2. The CDR3 bases are TGTGCCAGCAGCTTACGACAGGGGGCAACAGATACGCAGTATTTT. Protein: CASSLRQGATDTQYF.

This clonotype was recorded only once. J is TRBJ2-7 and V is TRBV7-9; D may be TRBD1 or TRBD2 (6 bases each). There are 14 residues in the CDR3. Trimming removed 3 bases from V and 3 bases from J, with 12 bases in between. The germline V gene has CDR1 SEHNR and CDR2 FQNEAQ (reference sequence). The CDR3, as DNA: TGTGCCAGCAGCTTTTGGGGGGCCGGCTACGAGCAGTACTTC. This translates into CASSFWGAGYEQYF. Based on the CDR3 plus reference TRBV7-9 and TRBJ2-7, the full variable domain is DTGVSQNPRHKITKRGQNVTFRCDPISEHNRLYWYRQTLGQGPEFLTYFQNEAQLEKSRLLSDRFSAERPKGSFSTLEIQRTEQGDSAMYLCASSFWGAGYEQYFGPGTRLTVT.

V and J are TRBV21-1 and TRBJ1-1; the table's D call TRBD1 went unverified against the DNA. TRBV21-1 is shown as a pseudogene. CDR3 length: 14 residues. The CDR3 nucleotides are TGTGCCAGCGGTAGAGCAGGGTTACAGACTGAAGCTTTCTTT. As protein: CASGRAGLQTEAFF.

V and J are TRBV12-3 or TRBV12-4 and TRBJ1-2; D remains ambiguous. The CDR3 covers 13 residues. The V end lost 2 bases, the J end lost 8 bases, and 12 bases lay between the germline ends. The CDR3 sequence is CASSLRATVGYTF. As DNA, the CDR3 is TGTGCCAGCAGTTTACGGGCCACCGTCGGCTACACCTTC.

The chain links TRBV6-2 or TRBV6-3 to TRBJ2-5, with 8 bases identical to TRBD1. V lost 6 bases to trimming and J lost 5 bases; unmatched junction nucleotides: 5. The germline V gene encodes CDR1 MNHEY and CDR2 SVGEGT. CDR3 length: 13 amino acids. The CDR3, as DNA: TGTGCCAGCAGATGGACAGGGAGGGAGACCCAGTACTTC. It specifies CASRWTGRETQYF.

The chain is built from TRBV7-2 and TRBJ2-3; D not certain. V lost 2 bases to trimming and J lost 4 bases, with 10 bases between them. This CDR3 region has 14 residues. CDR1 and CDR2 (germline): SGHTA, FQGNSA. CDR3 in amino acids: CASSLSSLADTQYF. The CDR3 DNA follows: TGTGCCAGCAGCTTAAGCTCCCTGGCAGATACGCAGTATTTT.

The DNA of the CDR3 is TGTGCCAGCCGAAGACTGGGCGGGTATGGCTACACCTTC. This encodes CASRRLGGYGYTF. The V and J genes are TRBV6-2 or TRBV6-3 and TRBJ1-2; no definite D call. The length of the CDR3 is 13 residues. CDR1 and CDR2 from the germline V gene are MNHEY and SVGEGT. Trimming stripped 8 bases from V and 5 bases from J, with 15 bases between.

This clonotype turned up a few times. The genes are TRBV20-1 and TRBJ2-7; 9 bases fit TRBD1. This CDR3 is 14 amino acids long. CDR1 DFQATT and CDR2 SNEGSKA come from the germline V gene (reference sequence). Trimming cost V 5 bases and J 5 bases; bases outside gene matches: 10. This CDR3 is CSAAGTGNTHEQYF. The CDR3 region has the DNA TGCAGTGCTGCCGGGACAGGGAATACCCACGAGCAGTACTTC.

The chain joins TRBV20-1 to TRBJ2-1; D not certain. The V end lost 5 bases, the J end lost 7 bases, and 18 bases lay between the germline ends. From germline, CDR1 is DFQATT and CDR2 SNEGSKA (reference sequence). The CDR3 has 14 residues. CDR3 sequence reads: CSAVERRFLNEQFF. In DNA, the CDR3 is TGCAGTGCTGTCGAACGGCGATTTTTAAATGAGCAGTTCTTC.

The chain joins TRBV2 to TRBJ1-2, with D possibly being TRBD1 (6 bases). Trimming removed 5 bases at V and 4 bases at J, with 20 bases between. The germline CDR1 and CDR2 sequences are SNHLY and FYNNEI. The CDR3 is made up of 16 amino acids. The CDR3 DNA is TGTGCCAGCAGTTACGTCGGACAGAACGCCCTCTATGGCTACACCTTC. Its protein product is CASSYVGQNALYGYTF.

The V and J genes are TRBV19 and TRBJ2-3; 7 nucleotides align to TRBD2. The CDR3 runs 13 residues. V lost 8 bases to trimming and J lost 4 bases; unmatched junction nucleotides: 6. Germline CDR1 reads LNHDA; CDR2 reads SQIVND (reference sequence). In nucleotides, the CDR3 is TGTGCCAGTTCCAGCGGGATGGCAGATACGCAGTATTTT. Amino acid sequence: CASSSGMADTQYF.

In its sample, this clonotype is large. The CDR3 reads CASSEHQGAGELFF. In nucleotides, the CDR3 is TGTGCCAGCAGTGAACACCAGGGGGCCGGGGAGCTGTTTTTT. V and J are TRBV2 and TRBJ2-2; 7 bases fit TRBD1. V was clipped by 2 bases and J by 6 bases; unmatched bases: 3. This CDR3 has 14 amino acids. Germline V gene sequence: CDR1 SNHLY, CDR2 FYNNEI.

The CDR3 region has the DNA TGCGCCAGCAGCCTCGGAGGGGGACTTCATACAGATACGCAGTATTTT. Its translation: CASSLGGGLHTDTQYF. V and J are TRBV4-3 and TRBJ2-3; D might be TRBD1 or TRBD2, each matching 6 bases. The CDR3 runs to 16 residues. From germline, CDR1 is LGHNA and CDR2 YSLEER. Trimming left V 4 bases short and J 3 bases short, with 17 bases between.

CDR3 loop: CASGRGEQYF. In DNA, the CDR3 is TGTGCCAGCGGCCGAGGCGAGCAGTACTTC. The genes are TRBV6-1 and TRBJ2-7, with D unclear. This CDR3 is 10 amino acids long. Germline V gene data show CDR1 as MNHNS and CDR2 as SASEGT. Trimming cost V 8 bases and J 6 bases, with 8 bases left between them.

The chain joins TRBV6-1 to TRBJ2-7; 13 nucleotides agree with TRBD2. The ends lost 5 bases at V and 0 bases at J; junction bases unmatched: 7. The CDR3 length is 17 residues. Germline CDR1 is MNHNS and CDR2 is SASEGT. In nucleotides, the CDR3 is TGTGCCAGCAGTCCCAGACTAGCGGGAGGCCCCTCCTACGAGCAGTACTTC. Its translation: CASSPRLAGGPSYEQYF.

The rearrangement joins TRBV11-2 to TRBJ1-5; D is possibly TRBD1 (5 bases). Germline V CDR1 and CDR2: SGHAT, FQNNGV. CDR3 length: 15 residues. Trimming pared 5 bases from V and 6 bases from J, leaving 17 bases between. The CDR3 DNA sequence: TGTGCCAGCAGCCTATCGGGGGGTGGAAGTCAGCCCCAGCATTTT. This codes for CASSLSGGGSQPQHF.

This clonotype was seen a few times. The chain is built from TRBV7-2 and TRBJ2-7, with 7 bases identical to TRBD1. Germline V gives CDR1 SGHTA, CDR2 FQGNSA. CDR3 length: 15 amino acids. J lost 3 bases, V lost 5 bases, and 10 bases had no gene match. CDR3 residues: CASSPETGIFYEQYF. The DNA of the CDR3 is TGTGCCAGCAGCCCGGAGACAGGGATATTCTACGAGCAGTACTTC.

The chain has TRBV28 and TRBJ1-1; tentatively, D is TRBD1 (6 bases). Trimming stripped 9 bases from V and 7 bases from J, with 21 bases between. The CDR3 spans 14 residues. CDR1 and CDR2 (germline): MDHEN, SYDVKM. The CDR3 DNA reads as TGTGCCAGTTTCCCTGGGGGGGCCTGGGGTGAAGCTTTCTTT. Encoded protein: CASFPGGAWGEAFF.